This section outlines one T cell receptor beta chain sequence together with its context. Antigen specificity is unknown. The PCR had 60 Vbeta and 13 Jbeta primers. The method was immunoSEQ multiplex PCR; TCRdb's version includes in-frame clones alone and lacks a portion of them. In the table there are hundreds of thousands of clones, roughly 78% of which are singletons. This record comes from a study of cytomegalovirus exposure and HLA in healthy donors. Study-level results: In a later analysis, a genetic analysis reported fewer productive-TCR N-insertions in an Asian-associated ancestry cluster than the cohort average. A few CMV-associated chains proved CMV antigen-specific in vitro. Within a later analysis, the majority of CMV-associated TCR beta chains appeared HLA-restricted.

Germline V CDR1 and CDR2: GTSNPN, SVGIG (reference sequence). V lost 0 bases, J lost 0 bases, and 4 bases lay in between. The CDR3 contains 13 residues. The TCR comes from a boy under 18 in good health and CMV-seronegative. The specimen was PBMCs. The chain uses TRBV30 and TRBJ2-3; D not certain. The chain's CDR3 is CAWSVLSTDTQYF. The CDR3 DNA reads TGTGCCTGGAGTGTACTGAGCACAGATACGCAGTATTTT.